This T cell receptor beta chain was captured in a study of PD-1 blockade in mismatch repair-deficient tumors. Turning to the study itself: Patients had approximately 13 mismatch repair-deficient cancer types, all previously treated and progressing.

This CDR3 has 12 residues. The V gene's germline CDR1 is SQVTM and CDR2 ANQGSEA. Concerning this clone itself: Its specificity is unknown.

Whole-study results and caveats: Tumor-resident clones, often undetectable pretreatment in blood, expanded then contracted after pembrolizumab.

Clones were read by immunoSEQ multiplex PCR, and TCRdb kept only the in-frame ones, dropping some. The sample yields some 110,000 clones, 65% to 80% seen once. Mismatch repair deficiency was confirmed in all patients, by PCR or immunohistochemistry. TCR sequencing covered three patients who responded to pembrolizumab. The sequencing here drew on peripheral blood, taken more than 58 weeks after starting pembrolizumab. The V and J genes are TRBV29-1 and TRBJ2-7, with TRBD2 identical over 8 bases. This TCR came from an adult with mismatch repair-deficient cancer. CDR3 region: CGGGRSTYEQYF. The CDR3 nucleotides read TGCGGGGGCGGGAGGTCGACCTACGAGCAGTACTTC.